This entry describes one T cell receptor (beta chain). Its antigen remains unidentified. The sample originates from a study of cytomegalovirus exposure and HLA in healthy donors. The CDR3 totals 15 residues. V lost 2 bases and J lost 2; bases outside the gene matches: 5. Germline CDR1 is LNHDA and CDR2 is SQIVND (reference sequence). Study-wide findings and caveats: The authors later linked a missense DCLRE1C variant to TCR beta V- and J-gene trimming.

A multiplex PCR was run with 60 Vbeta primers and 13 Jbeta primers. Method: immunoSEQ multiplex PCR; TCRdb's copy keeps in-frame clones and lacks some. The table shows about 120,000 clones, with more than 60% occurring only once. V and J are TRBV19 and TRBJ2-7, with 8 positions matching TRBD2. The sequencing sample was made of PBMCs. This clonotype was obtained from a man in his forties or fifties in good health and CMV-seropositive. The CDR3, as DNA: TGTGCCAGTAGTATAACTGGCGGGGGGACCTACGAGCAGTACTTC. Its translation is CASSITGGGTYEQYF.